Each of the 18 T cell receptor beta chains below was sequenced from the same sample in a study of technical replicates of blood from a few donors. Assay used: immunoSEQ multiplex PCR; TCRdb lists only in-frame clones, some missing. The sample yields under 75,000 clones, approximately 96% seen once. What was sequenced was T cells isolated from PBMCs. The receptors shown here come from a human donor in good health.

The DNA for the CDR3 is TGTGCCAGCTCACCACCGGTGGTCAGGGGACACGAGCAGTACTTC. It specifies CASSPPVVRGHEQYF. The V and J genes are TRBV18 and TRBJ2-7; tentative D call: TRBD1 (6 bases). This CDR3 has 15 residues. Trimming shortened V by 0 bases and J by 5 bases, and 14 bases separated the two germline ends. From germline, CDR1 is KGHSH and CDR2 LQKENI.

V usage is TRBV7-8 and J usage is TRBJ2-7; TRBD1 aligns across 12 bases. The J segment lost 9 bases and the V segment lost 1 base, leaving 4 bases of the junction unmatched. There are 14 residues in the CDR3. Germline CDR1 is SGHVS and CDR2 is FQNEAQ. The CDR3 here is CASSLEGQGAAQYF. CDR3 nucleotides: TGTGCCAGCAGCTTAGAGGGACAGGGGGCAGCGCAGTACTTC.

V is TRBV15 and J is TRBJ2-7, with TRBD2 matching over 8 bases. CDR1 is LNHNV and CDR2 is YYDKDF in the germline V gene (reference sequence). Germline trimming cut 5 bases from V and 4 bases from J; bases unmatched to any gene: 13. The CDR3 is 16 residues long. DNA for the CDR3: TGTGCCACCAGCGGCCGGGACCTCCCGGGGGGGTACGAGCAGTACTTC. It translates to CATSGRDLPGGYEQYF.

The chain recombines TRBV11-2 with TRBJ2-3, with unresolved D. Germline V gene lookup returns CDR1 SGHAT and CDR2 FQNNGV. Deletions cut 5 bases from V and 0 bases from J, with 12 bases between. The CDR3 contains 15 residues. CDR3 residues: CASSLRGSSTDTQYF. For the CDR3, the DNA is TGTGCCAGCAGCCTCCGAGGTTCGAGCACAGATACGCAGTATTTT.

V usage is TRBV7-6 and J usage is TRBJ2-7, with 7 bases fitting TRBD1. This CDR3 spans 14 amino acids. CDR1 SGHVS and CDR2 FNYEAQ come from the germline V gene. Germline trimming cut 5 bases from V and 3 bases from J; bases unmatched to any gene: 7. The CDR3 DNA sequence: TGTGCCAGCAGCCTCCTTGGGGACAGCTACGAGCAGTACTTC. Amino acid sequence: CASSLLGDSYEQYF.

CDR3 coding DNA: TGCGCCAGCAGCTTTAGCCGGGGACAAATTAGCACAGATACGCAGTATTTT. Translation gives CASSFSRGQISTDTQYF. J is TRBJ2-3 and V is TRBV5-1; tentative D call: TRBD1 (6 bases). V shed 2 bases and J shed 0 bases, with 16 bases lying between them. Germline V gene sequence: CDR1 SGHRS, CDR2 YFSETQ. The CDR3 consists of 17 residues. The entire variable domain, with the rest obtained from reference TRBV5-1 and TRBJ2-3, is as follows: KAGVTQTPRYLIKTRGQQVTLSCSPISGHRSVSWYQQTPGQGLQFLFEYFSETQRNKGNFPGRFSGRQFSNSRSEMNVSTLELGDSALYLCASSFSRGQISTDTQYFGPGTRLTVL.

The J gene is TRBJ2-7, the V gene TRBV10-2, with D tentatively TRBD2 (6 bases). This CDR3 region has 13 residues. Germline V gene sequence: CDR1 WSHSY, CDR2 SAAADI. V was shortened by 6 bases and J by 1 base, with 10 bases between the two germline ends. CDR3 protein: CASRRGRSYEQYF. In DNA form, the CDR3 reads TGCGCCAGCAGGCGGGGCCGTTCCTACGAGCAGTACTTC.

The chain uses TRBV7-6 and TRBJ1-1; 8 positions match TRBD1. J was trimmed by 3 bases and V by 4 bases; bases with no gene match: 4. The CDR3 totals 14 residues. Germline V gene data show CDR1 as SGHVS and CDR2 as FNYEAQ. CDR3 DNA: TGTGCCAGCAGCTCGACAGGGGATTACACTGAAGCTTTCTTT. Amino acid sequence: CASSSTGDYTEAFF. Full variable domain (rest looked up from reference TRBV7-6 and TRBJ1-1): GAGVSQSPRYKVTKRGQDVALRCDPISGHVSLYWYRQALGQGPEFLTYFNYEAQQDKSGLPNDRFSAERPEGSISTLTIQRTEQRDSAMYRCASSSTGDYTEAFFGQGTRLTVV.

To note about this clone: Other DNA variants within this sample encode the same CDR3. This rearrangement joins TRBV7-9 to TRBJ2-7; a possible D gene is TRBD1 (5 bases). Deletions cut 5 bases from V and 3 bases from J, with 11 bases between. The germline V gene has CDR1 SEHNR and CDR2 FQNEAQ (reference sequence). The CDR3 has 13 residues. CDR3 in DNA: TGTGCCAGCAGCCGCAGGGAAGACTACGAGCAGTACTTC. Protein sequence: CASSRREDYEQYF.

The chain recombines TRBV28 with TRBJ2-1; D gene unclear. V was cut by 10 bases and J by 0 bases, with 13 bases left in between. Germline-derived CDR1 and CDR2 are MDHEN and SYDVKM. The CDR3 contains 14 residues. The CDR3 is CATTSVYSYNEQFF. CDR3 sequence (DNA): TGTGCCACCACTTCGGTTTACTCCTACAATGAGCAGTTCTTC.

Here the CDR3 DNA reads TGTGCCAGCAGCCAAGTCCCTCAAGAGACCCAGTACTTC. Translating it yields CASSQVPQETQYF. This chain links TRBV4-2 with TRBJ2-5; D remains unclear. V lost 1 base and J 2 bases, leaving 5 bases between the germline ends. Per the germline V gene, CDR1 is LGHNA and CDR2 is YNFKEQ. This CDR3 spans 13 amino acids.

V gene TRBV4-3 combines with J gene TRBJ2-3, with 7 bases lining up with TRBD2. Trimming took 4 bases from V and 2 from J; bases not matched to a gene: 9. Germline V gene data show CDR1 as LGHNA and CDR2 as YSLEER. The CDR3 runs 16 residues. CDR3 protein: CASSRSGGGNTDTQYF. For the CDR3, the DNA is TGCGCCAGCAGCCGATCGGGAGGAGGCAACACAGATACGCAGTATTTT.

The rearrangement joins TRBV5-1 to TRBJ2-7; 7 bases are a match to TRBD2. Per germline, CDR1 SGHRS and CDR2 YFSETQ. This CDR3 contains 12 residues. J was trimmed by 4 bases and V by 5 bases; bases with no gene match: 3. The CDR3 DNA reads TGCGCCAGCAGAGGGGAGGGGTACGAGCAGTACTTC. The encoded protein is CASRGEGYEQYF.

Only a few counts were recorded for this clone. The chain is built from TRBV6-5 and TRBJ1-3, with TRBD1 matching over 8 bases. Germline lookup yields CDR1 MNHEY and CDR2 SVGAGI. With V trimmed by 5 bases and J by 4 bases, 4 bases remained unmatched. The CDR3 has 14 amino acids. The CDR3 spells CASSITGGGNTIYF. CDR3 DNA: TGTGCCAGCAGTATCACAGGGGGGGGAAACACCATATATTTT.

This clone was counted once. CDR3 DNA: TGTGCCAGCAGTCGACTAGCGGGGAACACAGATACGCAGTATTTT. Its translation: CASSRLAGNTDTQYF. The rearrangement uses TRBV6-1 and TRBJ2-3; 11 positions agree with TRBD2. CDR1 and CDR2 (germline): MNHNS, SASEGT. V lost 5 bases and J lost 2; bases outside the gene matches: 3. The CDR3 is 15 residues long.

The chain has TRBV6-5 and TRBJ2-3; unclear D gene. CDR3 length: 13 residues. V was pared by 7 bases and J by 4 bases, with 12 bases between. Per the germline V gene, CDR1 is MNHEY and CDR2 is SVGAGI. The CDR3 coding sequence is TGTGCCAGCAATAGAGGATCAGCAGATACGCAGTATTTT. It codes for CASNRGSADTQYF.

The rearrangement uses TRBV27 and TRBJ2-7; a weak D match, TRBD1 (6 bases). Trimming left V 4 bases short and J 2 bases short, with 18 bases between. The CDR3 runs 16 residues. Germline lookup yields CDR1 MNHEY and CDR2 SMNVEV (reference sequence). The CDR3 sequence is CASSSTQGLIPYEQYF. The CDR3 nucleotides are TGTGCCAGCAGTTCCACACAGGGCTTGATTCCCTACGAGCAGTACTTC.

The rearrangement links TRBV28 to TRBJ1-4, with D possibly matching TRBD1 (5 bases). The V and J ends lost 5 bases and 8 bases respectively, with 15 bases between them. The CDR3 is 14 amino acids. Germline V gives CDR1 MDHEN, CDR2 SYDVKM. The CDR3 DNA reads TGTGCCAGCAGTGGTGACAGCAGCCGGGAAAAACTGTTTTTT. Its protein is CASSGDSSREKLFF.